This TCR beta chain is drawn from a study of shared clonotypes between healthy human individuals (dated by TCRdb to about 2020). A note on the overall study: Three men and a couple of women, aged 18 to 49 years, made up the cohort. The study deeply sequenced blood TCR repertoires of about five healthy adults to estimate repertoire size and the extent of clonotype sharing between individuals. Libraries were prepared and TCR repertoires were sequenced by different laboratories using diverse techniques, in order to increase sequencing depth and limit assay-specific biases. Per donor, leukapheresis produced somewhere between about 0.8 and 9 billion PBMCs. The investigation overall reported the following: Because the study included a small number of donors, the genetic and exposure-history diversity represented was limited. Sampling was restricted to blood, and TCR repertoires in tissues likely differ from the TCR repertoires found in blood. Pairwise subsampling indicated that sequencing depth was expected to affect the degree of clonotype sharing among donors.

Donors were healthy HIV-negative adults with no recently reported acute infections or vaccinations. Only Caucasian adults living in Nashville, Tennessee, USA were represented among the donors. For unsorted samples, about 90 million PBMCs were counted and genomic DNA was extracted with the QIAamp DNA Blood Mini kit. Blood was collected by leukapheresis, and PBMCs were isolated by Ficoll-Histopaque density gradient centrifugation and then cryopreserved in liquid nitrogen vapor phase. As regards this clone: Its antigen remains unidentified. Base quality data are lacking; no much larger clone is found one base away. The same CDR3 can be traced to other DNA sequences in this sample.

The CDR3 has 15 amino acids, counting the end cysteine and phenylalanine. Of the read, only the CDR3 DNA is kept; its 45 bases are in frame from base 1. Sequences SGDLS (CDR1) and YYNGEE (CDR2) are obtained from the germline V gene. Using the deep immunoSEQ assay, TCR CDR3 regions were amplified from genomic DNA by multiplex PCR. Extracted genomic DNA from each cell subset was spread evenly across all wells of several immunoSEQ 96-well plates, with each plate serving as a replicate. Each replicate PCR for unsorted PBMC received roughly 290 ng genomic DNA, equal to about 30,000 T cell genomes. Genomic DNA from unsorted PBMC was sequenced over ten immunoSEQ deep assay plates. Purified libraries were quantified with a Qubit 3.0 fluorometer, sized on a Bioanalyzer 2100, and re-quantified with the KAPA Library Quantification kit. Every immunoSEQ 96-well plate was sequenced on a dedicated single-read 150-cycle Illumina NextSeq 550 flow cell. The source study handled its data this way. Because the immunoSEQ output held only junctional sequences and lacked quality scores, the filtering could not match the filtering applied to full-length reads. To assign V/J genes and CDR3, sequences were annotated against IMGT germline references using PyIR, a Python wrapper for IgBLAST v1.9. Reads with weak V/J assignments (E-value above 1e-6), missing CDR3, stop codons, out-of-frame junctions, or ambiguous translated residues were removed. V3J clonotypes were defined as sequences sharing an identical inferred V gene, J gene, and CDR3 amino acid sequence. Percentage overlap between repertoires was calculated by dividing the number of shared unique clonotypes by the size of the smaller repertoire. Repertoire richness was assessed with RTK rarefaction, the Chao1 estimator, and Recon v2.1 estimates of unobserved clonotypes. The table comes from immuneACCESS by way of TCRdb, which keeps in-frame sequences with V and J called. Part of the clones is missing from these tables; in studies checked, under half for an unresolved V gene and the rest for unknown reasons. V, J and clone size derive from that table, while D and trimming were established from the DNA sequence. In all, the sample holds roughly 500,000 clones, and about 82% of those were seen once. The top ten constitute under 15% of the sample.

The clonotype was recovered from a woman in her forties in good health. Some clones in this sample may be carry-over from other donors' samples. The material sequenced was PBMCs. In this chain, TRBV9 is recombined with TRBJ2-5; the junction holds 7 bases that match TRBD2. The DNA matches TRBJ2-7 better at its end, which makes the J call doubtful. DNA sequence: TGTGCCAGCAGCGTCGCTAGCGGACCCACCTACGAGCAGTACTTC. Its protein reads: CASSVASGPTYEQYF.